These T cell receptor beta chains were read from a single sample in a study of T-cell reconstitution after alpha-beta-depleted transplantation in children. Each CDR3 protein gets one entry after TCRdb re-called the PCR reads with MiXCR. The repertoire consists of over 150,000 distinct CDR3 sequences, with more than 14% occurring once and the leading ten covering about 13%. The sample in question was PBMCs from the stem cell graft donor, obtained from the stem cell graft. Receptor source: a human donor who donated a stem cell graft to a child with acute lymphoblastic leukemia. Both conserved end residues are part of each CDR3. Each record gives: D gene, J gene, V gene, clone size, CDR3 DNA, CDR3 protein. The D gene is left open where the match is weak. Size values are once, few and many counts, or a class for expanded clones, and some rows have none.

D gene: TRBD2; J gene: TRBJ2-1; V gene: TRBV19; clone size: .; CDR3 DNA: TGTGCCAGTAGAGAGCGGGAGGGCCGATTGGTTCAGTTCTTC; CDR3 protein: CASREREGRLVQFF
D gene: .; J gene: TRBJ2-7; V gene: TRBV5-1; clone size: .; CDR3 DNA: TGCGCCAGCAGCTTGCTCCGGGACGGGATTGAGGAGCAGTACTTC; CDR3 protein: CASSLLRDGIEEQYF
D gene: .; J gene: TRBJ1-1; V gene: TRBV30; clone size: .; CDR3 DNA: TGTGCCTGGACGTGGAACACTGAAGCTTTCTTT; CDR3 protein: CAWTWNTEAFF
D gene: .; J gene: TRBJ2-4; V gene: TRBV5-1; clone size: many; CDR3 DNA: TGCGCCAGCAGCTTGTTCCCCCAGGGGCTCGCAGAAAACATTCAGTACTTC; CDR3 protein: CASSLFPQGLAENIQYF
D gene: .; J gene: TRBJ2-7; V gene: TRBV27; clone size: many; CDR3 DNA: TGTGCCAGCAGTTATAACTCCTACGAGCAGTACTTC; CDR3 protein: CASSYNSYEQYF
D gene: .; J gene: TRBJ1-1; V gene: TRBV5-1; clone size: many; CDR3 DNA: TGCGCCAGCAGCGGGGGGACGGCCGAAGCTTTCTTT; CDR3 protein: CASSGGTAEAFF
D gene: .; J gene: TRBJ2-3; V gene: TRBV7-9; clone size: .; CDR3 DNA: TGTGCCAGCAGCCGTGTTTCGACCGGGTCACTTAGGGGTACGCAGTATTTT; CDR3 protein: CASSRVSTGSLRGTQYF
D gene: .; J gene: TRBJ2-7; V gene: TRBV5-1; clone size: .; CDR3 DNA: TGCGCCAGCAGCTTGGACAACAGAGGGGACGAGCAGTACTTC; CDR3 protein: CASSLDNRGDEQYF
D gene: .; J gene: TRBJ2-1; V gene: TRBV29-1; clone size: few; CDR3 DNA: TGCAGCGGTGCTCCGCGAGATGAGCAGTTCTTC; CDR3 protein: CSGAPRDEQFF
D gene: .; J gene: TRBJ2-7; V gene: TRBV6-5; clone size: many; CDR3 DNA: TGTGCCAGCAGTTCTCTAGAGGGCGAGCAGTACTTC; CDR3 protein: CASSSLEGEQYF
D gene: TRBD1; J gene: TRBJ1-2; V gene: TRBV7-8; clone size: few; CDR3 DNA: TGTGCCAGCAGCCTATCGGGGACAGGGGGCGACTATGGCTACACCTTC; CDR3 protein: CASSLSGTGGDYGYTF
D gene: TRBD1; J gene: TRBJ2-3; V gene: TRBV20-1; clone size: many; CDR3 DNA: TGCAGTGCTCTCGACAGGGCCCACGATACGCAGTATTTT; CDR3 protein: CSALDRAHDTQYF
D gene: .; J gene: TRBJ2-3; V gene: TRBV7-8; clone size: .; CDR3 DNA: TGTGCCAGCAGCAACCTTGTGGGAGGAGGAACAGATACGCAGTATTTT; CDR3 protein: CASSNLVGGGTDTQYF
D gene: .; J gene: TRBJ2-7; V gene: TRBV6-1; clone size: .; CDR3 DNA: TGTGCCAGCAGTGAATCCGTTACCTACGAGCAGTACTTC; CDR3 protein: CASSESVTYEQYF
D gene: .; J gene: TRBJ1-1; V gene: TRBV28; clone size: many; CDR3 DNA: TGTGCCAGCAGGCGAGGCGGGGAAGGGAACACTGAAGCTTTCTTT; CDR3 protein: CASRRGGEGNTEAFF
D gene: TRBD1; J gene: TRBJ2-2; V gene: TRBV7-9; clone size: .; CDR3 DNA: TGTGCCAGCGGACAGGGGCCCGGGGAGCTGTTTTTT; CDR3 protein: CASGQGPGELFF
D gene: TRBD2; J gene: TRBJ2-3; V gene: TRBV3-1; clone size: many; CDR3 DNA: TGTGCCAGCAGCCAAGGGAGGCTAGCGGGAACTAGCACAGATACGCAGTATTTT; CDR3 protein: CASSQGRLAGTSTDTQYF
D gene: TRBD2; J gene: TRBJ2-1; V gene: TRBV7-2; clone size: .; CDR3 DNA: TGTGCCAGCAGCCCTAGGGCCGCGGGGGGGAGGAATGAGCAGTTCTTC; CDR3 protein: CASSPRAAGGRNEQFF
D gene: .; J gene: TRBJ1-6; V gene: TRBV29-1; clone size: many; CDR3 DNA: TGCAGCGTTGGGGAGGGGTATGGCTCACCCCTCCACTTT; CDR3 protein: CSVGEGYGSPLHF
D gene: .; J gene: TRBJ1-4; V gene: TRBV28; clone size: many; CDR3 DNA: TGTGCCAGCAGAAAGATCTGGGGCTCAACTAATGAAAAACTGTTTTTT; CDR3 protein: CASRKIWGSTNEKLFF
D gene: TRBD2; J gene: TRBJ2-7; V gene: TRBV3-1; clone size: many; CDR3 DNA: TGTGCCAGCAGCCAAGAAGGGTTAGCGGGAGTAGGCGAGCAGTACTTC; CDR3 protein: CASSQEGLAGVGEQYF
D gene: .; J gene: TRBJ2-4; V gene: TRBV19; clone size: .; CDR3 DNA: TGTGCCAGTCTCGAGCTAGCCAAAAACATTCAGTACTTC; CDR3 protein: CASLELAKNIQYF
D gene: .; J gene: TRBJ2-7; V gene: TRBV4-1; clone size: many; CDR3 DNA: TGCGCCAGCAGCCAAGATCCGGACTACGAGCAGTACTTC; CDR3 protein: CASSQDPDYEQYF
D gene: .; J gene: TRBJ2-6; V gene: TRBV12-3/TRBV12-4; clone size: few; CDR3 DNA: TGTGCCAGCACCCTCGGGGCGGGTGGGGCCAACGTCCTGACTTTC; CDR3 protein: CASTLGAGGANVLTF
D gene: .; J gene: TRBJ2-1; V gene: TRBV11-1; clone size: few; CDR3 DNA: TGTGCCAGCAGTACGACAGGGGAGGGGACGCAGTTCTTC; CDR3 protein: CASSTTGEGTQFF
D gene: TRBD2; J gene: TRBJ2-7; V gene: TRBV5-1; clone size: many; CDR3 DNA: TGCGCCAGCAGCTTGGCAGGACTAGCGAGCCCCTACGAGCAGTACTTC; CDR3 protein: CASSLAGLASPYEQYF
D gene: TRBD1; J gene: TRBJ2-7; V gene: TRBV7-6; clone size: .; CDR3 DNA: TGTGCCAGCAGCAGGGGGGGACAGGGGGCCTACGAGCAGTACTTC; CDR3 protein: CASSRGGQGAYEQYF
D gene: .; J gene: TRBJ1-6; V gene: TRBV5-1; clone size: many; CDR3 DNA: TGCGCCAGCAGCGTGGGACGGAATAATTCACCCCTCCACTTT; CDR3 protein: CASSVGRNNSPLHF
D gene: .; J gene: TRBJ2-6; V gene: TRBV11-2; clone size: many; CDR3 DNA: TGTGCCAGCAGCTTAGCCAGGGCTGGGGCCAACGTCCTGACTTTC; CDR3 protein: CASSLARAGANVLTF
D gene: .; J gene: TRBJ2-7; V gene: TRBV20-1; clone size: few; CDR3 DNA: TGCAGTGCTAGTTACCCGTCCTACGAGCAGTACTTC; CDR3 protein: CSASYPSYEQYF
D gene: TRBD2; J gene: TRBJ2-7; V gene: TRBV5-1; clone size: many; CDR3 DNA: TGCGCCAGCAGCGGTACTAGCGTCCGAGAGCAGTACTTC; CDR3 protein: CASSGTSVREQYF
D gene: .; J gene: TRBJ1-2; V gene: TRBV11-2; clone size: many; CDR3 DNA: TGTGCCAGCAGAGGGGCGGCAGCCCCTAGCAACGTCTATGGCTACACCTTC; CDR3 protein: CASRGAAAPSNVYGYTF
D gene: .; J gene: TRBJ1-2; V gene: TRBV30; clone size: many; CDR3 DNA: TGTGCCTGGAGTGTAGCGGGCCGGGGTGGCTACACCTTC; CDR3 protein: CAWSVAGRGGYTF
D gene: .; J gene: TRBJ1-5; V gene: TRBV10-3; clone size: many; CDR3 DNA: TGTGCCATCAGTGGGGGGAAGGTCAATCAGCCCCAGCATTTT; CDR3 protein: CAISGGKVNQPQHF
D gene: .; J gene: TRBJ2-7; V gene: TRBV20-1; clone size: many; CDR3 DNA: TGCAGTGCTAACCAGCGGGCCTACTCCTACGAGCAGTACTTC; CDR3 protein: CSANQRAYSYEQYF
D gene: .; J gene: TRBJ2-5; V gene: TRBV29-1; clone size: many; CDR3 DNA: TGCAGCTCCATTAGAGGGGGTCAAGAGACCCAGTACTTC; CDR3 protein: CSSIRGGQETQYF
D gene: .; J gene: TRBJ1-1; V gene: TRBV12-3/TRBV12-4; clone size: .; CDR3 DNA: TGTGCCAGCAGTTTAGAGCTAACGAACACTGAAGCTTTCTTT; CDR3 protein: CASSLELTNTEAFF
D gene: .; J gene: TRBJ2-3; V gene: TRBV12-3/TRBV12-4; clone size: .; CDR3 DNA: TGTGCCAGCAGTTCCCGGGGCGGAGGGAGCACAGATACGCAGTATTTT; CDR3 protein: CASSSRGGGSTDTQYF
D gene: .; J gene: TRBJ2-2; V gene: TRBV5-1; clone size: few; CDR3 DNA: TGCGCCAGCAGCCCCCTTTCTTATACCGGGGAGCTGTTTTTT; CDR3 protein: CASSPLSYTGELFF
D gene: .; J gene: TRBJ2-7; V gene: TRBV12-3/TRBV12-4; clone size: .; CDR3 DNA: TGTGCCAGCGCCCCGGGGTCCCCCTACGAGCAGTACTTC; CDR3 protein: CASAPGSPYEQYF
D gene: .; J gene: TRBJ2-5; V gene: TRBV29-1; clone size: many; CDR3 DNA: TGCAGCGTTGAAGGTTTGGTTCAAGAGACCCAGTACTTC; CDR3 protein: CSVEGLVQETQYF
D gene: TRBD1; J gene: TRBJ2-5; V gene: TRBV10-2; clone size: many; CDR3 DNA: TGCGCCAGCAGTGACTTAGACAGGGGAATCGAGACCCAGTACTTC; CDR3 protein: CASSDLDRGIETQYF
D gene: .; J gene: TRBJ2-2; V gene: TRBV20-1; clone size: many; CDR3 DNA: TGCAGTGCTAGAGCACCCCTCGGACCCCGGGGCACCGGGGAGCTGTTTTTT; CDR3 protein: CSARAPLGPRGTGELFF
D gene: .; J gene: TRBJ2-1; V gene: TRBV18; clone size: many; CDR3 DNA: TGTGCCAGCTCACCATCCAGAAGGGCGGCCAATGAGCAGTTCTTC; CDR3 protein: CASSPSRRAANEQFF
D gene: .; J gene: TRBJ2-7; V gene: TRBV12-3/TRBV12-4; clone size: many; CDR3 DNA: TGTGCCAGCAGTGCGGACCCGAGTAGGGTGGTCTCCTACGAGCAGTACTTC; CDR3 protein: CASSADPSRVVSYEQYF
D gene: TRBD2; J gene: TRBJ2-1; V gene: TRBV25-1; clone size: few; CDR3 DNA: TGTGCCAGCAGTCACGGGAGGGTAGTGGGGGAGCAGTTCTTC; CDR3 protein: CASSHGRVVGEQFF
D gene: .; J gene: TRBJ2-3; V gene: TRBV2; clone size: many; CDR3 DNA: TGTGCCAGCAGTGATCCTAGCACCCCAAACACAGATACGCAGTATTTT; CDR3 protein: CASSDPSTPNTDTQYF
D gene: TRBD2; J gene: TRBJ2-1; V gene: TRBV12-3/TRBV12-4; clone size: many; CDR3 DNA: TGTGCCAGCAGTTCCCGGGCTAGCGGTTACAATGAGCAGTTCTTC; CDR3 protein: CASSSRASGYNEQFF
D gene: .; J gene: TRBJ2-7; V gene: TRBV4-1; clone size: many; CDR3 DNA: TGCGCCAGCAGCCTCCAGACAGGTACCTACGAGCAGTACTTC; CDR3 protein: CASSLQTGTYEQYF
D gene: .; J gene: TRBJ2-5; V gene: TRBV10-2; clone size: many; CDR3 DNA: TGCGCCAGCATTCCCCTAACCACAGCATTCGGGAGCGAAAAGACCCAGTACTTC; CDR3 protein: CASIPLTTAFGSEKTQYF
D gene: .; J gene: TRBJ2-1; V gene: TRBV4-1; clone size: once; CDR3 DNA: TGCGCCAGCAGCCAGCGCAATGAGCAGTTCTTC; CDR3 protein: CASSQRNEQFF
D gene: .; J gene: TRBJ2-7; V gene: TRBV4-1; clone size: .; CDR3 DNA: TGCGCCAGCAGCCCAGGCTACCTATCCTACGAGCAGTACTTC; CDR3 protein: CASSPGYLSYEQYF
D gene: TRBD1; J gene: TRBJ2-5; V gene: TRBV12-3/TRBV12-4; clone size: .; CDR3 DNA: TGTGCCAGCAGTTTATCTCTCACAGGGGGCCTGGGCCAAGAGACCCAGTACTTC; CDR3 protein: CASSLSLTGGLGQETQYF
D gene: TRBD2; J gene: TRBJ2-7; V gene: TRBV12-3/TRBV12-4; clone size: many; CDR3 DNA: TGTGCCAGCAGCTATAGCGGGACTCCCGACGAGCAGTACTTC; CDR3 protein: CASSYSGTPDEQYF
D gene: .; J gene: TRBJ2-3; V gene: TRBV29-1; clone size: many; CDR3 DNA: TGCAGCGTTGGCGACTGGGATACGCAGTATTTT; CDR3 protein: CSVGDWDTQYF